The 26 T cell receptor beta chains below come from one sample, sequenced in a study of cytomegalovirus exposure and HLA in healthy donors. The PCR contained 60 Vbeta and 13 Jbeta primers. Only in-frame clones appear in the TCRdb table, and some are missing; sequencing was by immunoSEQ multiplex PCR. The sample shows about 170,000 clones, approximately 84% of them seen only once. Sequenced material: PBMCs. All receptors come from a young man in good health and CMV-seropositive.

J is TRBJ2-2 and V is TRBV6-1, with 9 bases identical to TRBD1. This CDR3 contains 16 residues. The germline gives CDR1 MNHNS, CDR2 SASEGT. The V segment lost 4 bases and the J segment 3 bases; nucleotides outside the gene matches: 6. The CDR3 protein is CASSARDRGDTGELFF. The CDR3 DNA sequence: TGTGCCAGCAGTGCCAGAGACAGGGGGGACACCGGGGAGCTGTTTTTT.

The chain joins TRBV5-4 to TRBJ2-5; tentatively, D is TRBD2 (7 bases). CDR1 is SGHNT and CDR2 is YYREEE in the germline V gene (reference sequence). The CDR3 loop spans 15 amino acids. Trimming pared 3 bases from V and 1 base from J, leaving 13 bases between. Written as DNA, the CDR3 is TGTGCCAGCAGCTATCCCGGGGGGCCCCAAGAGACCCAGTACTTC. It specifies CASSYPGGPQETQYF.

The CDR3 nucleotides are TGTGCCAGCAGAAGACTAGCGGGGGTTGATGAGCAGTTCTTC. It translates to CASRRLAGVDEQFF. This rearrangement joins TRBV2 to TRBJ2-1, with 12 positions matching TRBD2. The germline gives CDR1 SNHLY, CDR2 FYNNEI. The V and J ends lost 6 bases and 8 bases, in that order; junction bases with no gene match: 5. The CDR3 is made up of 14 amino acids.

The chain uses TRBV30 and TRBJ2-5; tentative D call: TRBD1 (6 bases). The CDR3 contains 13 residues. V lost 0 bases, J lost 5 bases, and 10 bases lay in between. Per germline, CDR1 GTSNPN and CDR2 SVGIG (reference sequence). The CDR3 nucleotides are TGTGCCTGGAGTGTAACCACAGGGGAGACCCAGTACTTC. Translated, it gives CAWSVTTGETQYF.

The table lists this clone with a few counts. The V and J genes are TRBV7-9 and TRBJ1-2, with D hard to call. Trimming removed 1 base from V and 6 bases from J, with 9 bases in between. This CDR3 is built from 13 residues. Germline V CDR1 and CDR2: SEHNR, FQNEAQ (reference sequence). Here the CDR3 reads CASSLVTRDGYTF. DNA of the CDR3: TGTGCCAGCAGCTTAGTGACCCGGGATGGCTACACCTTC.

In its sample, this clone was seen a few times. The chain employs TRBV19 and TRBJ1-3, with TRBD1 identical over 10 bases. Germline CDR1 is LNHDA and CDR2 is SQIVND (reference sequence). V lost 6 bases, J lost 4 bases, and 6 bases stayed unmatched. The CDR3 contains 15 residues. CDR3 region: CASSPTGGSGNTIYF. CDR3 DNA: TGTGCCAGTAGCCCGACAGGGGGCTCAGGAAACACCATATATTTT.

The chain uses TRBV30 and TRBJ1-6, with 9 nucleotides matching TRBD1. The ends lost 5 bases at V and 7 bases at J; junction bases unmatched: 9. The CDR3 covers 15 residues. Germline assignment: CDR1 GTSNPN and CDR2 SVGIG (reference sequence). The DNA of the CDR3 is TGTGCCTGGGACCGGGACAGGGATTCGAATTCACCCCTCCACTTT. It is translated as CAWDRDRDSNSPLHF.

This clone has only a few counts. The V and J genes are TRBV11-2 and TRBJ1-2; D remains ambiguous. The CDR3 is 11 residues long. The germline V gene encodes CDR1 SGHAT and CDR2 FQNNGV. The V gene lost 7 bases and the J gene lost 8 bases, with 11 bases spanning the gap. Here the CDR3 reads CASTSAGGYTF. The DNA for the CDR3 is TGTGCCAGCACGTCCGCGGGAGGCTACACCTTC.

V usage is TRBV6-6 and J usage is TRBJ1-5, with D perhaps TRBD1 (6 bases). CDR1 MNHNY and CDR2 SVGAGI come from the germline V gene (reference sequence). The CDR3 contains 15 residues. V shed 2 bases and J shed 2 bases, with 10 bases lying between them. The CDR3: CASSYGGAGNQPQHF. The DNA of the CDR3 is TGTGCCAGCAGTTACGGGGGGGCGGGCAATCAGCCCCAGCATTTT.

The J gene is TRBJ2-5, the V gene TRBV5-4; TRBD2 agrees at 10 bases. With 4 bases clipped from V and 2 bases from J, the junction kept 5 bases outside the gene matches. CDR1 SGHNT and CDR2 YYREEE come from the germline V gene (reference sequence). CDR3 length: 15 residues. CDR3 DNA: TGTGCCAGCAGCAGAAGGACTAGCGGACAAGAGACCCAGTACTTC. Its translation: CASSRRTSGQETQYF.

The CDR3 loop reads CASSPREDTDTQYF. The DNA for the CDR3 is TGTGCCAGCAGTCCCCGGGAGGACACAGATACGCAGTATTTT. The chain employs TRBV6-5 and TRBJ2-3; 7 nucleotides agree with TRBD2. The CDR3 is made up of 14 amino acids. V shed 5 bases, J shed 2 bases, and the junction held 4 bases outside the gene matches. Germline V gives CDR1 MNHEY, CDR2 SVGAGI.

This chain connects TRBV10-3 to TRBJ2-7; 11 nucleotides line up with TRBD2. After removal of 0 bases from V and 2 bases from J, the junction contained 3 bases not matched to a gene. The germline V gene has CDR1 ENHRY and CDR2 SYGVKD. The CDR3 covers 16 residues. CDR3 in DNA: TGTGCCATCAGTGAGTCGACTAGCGGGGTCCCCTACGAGCAGTACTTC. Translating it yields CAISESTSGVPYEQYF.

The chain employs TRBV14 and TRBJ1-4; D call uncertain. V was cut by 2 bases and J by 4 bases, with 14 bases left in between. CDR1 is SGHDN, CDR2 FVKESK, per germline. The CDR3 spans 16 residues. This CDR3 is CASSQSWAVNNEKLFF. The CDR3 DNA sequence: TGTGCCAGCAGCCAAAGTTGGGCAGTAAATAATGAAAAACTGTTTTTT.

The V and J genes are TRBV19 and TRBJ1-1; the match to TRBD1 covers 8 bases. The CDR3 length is 14 residues. Trimming took 4 bases from V and 8 from J; bases not matched to a gene: 9. The germline CDR1 and CDR2 sequences are LNHDA and SQIVND (reference sequence). The CDR3 protein is CASSTYRGDEEAFF. The CDR3 bases are TGTGCCAGTAGTACCTACAGGGGGGACGAAGAAGCTTTCTTT.

This chain links TRBV6-5 with TRBJ1-2; 7 nucleotides agree with TRBD1. Germline values: CDR1 MNHEY, CDR2 SVGAGI. The CDR3 sequence is 14 residues long. V was clipped by 0 bases and J by 2 bases; unmatched bases: 0. CDR3 in amino acids: CASSYSGQNYGYTF. The DNA of the CDR3 is TGTGCCAGCAGTTACTCGGGACAGAACTATGGCTACACCTTC.

The table lists this clone with a count of one. This chain links TRBV7-9 with TRBJ2-5; the match to TRBD2 covers 13 bases. Germline V gene data show CDR1 as SEHNR and CDR2 as FQNEAQ (reference sequence). This CDR3 has 15 amino acids. Trimming removed 5 bases from V and 2 bases from J; junction bases left unmatched: 2. The CDR3 bases are TGTGCCAGCAGCCCGACTAGCGGGGGGCAAGAGACCCAGTACTTC. Its translation is CASSPTSGGQETQYF. The whole variable domain, filled in from reference TRBV7-9 and TRBJ2-5, reads DTGVSQNPRHKITKRGQNVTFRCDPISEHNRLYWYRQTLGQGPEFLTYFQNEAQLEKSRLLSDRFSAERPKGSFSTLEIQRTEQGDSAMYLCASSPTSGGQETQYFGPGTRLLVL.

This chain uses TRBV6-1 with TRBJ1-1; D not certain. Germline V CDR1 and CDR2: MNHNS, SASEGT. There are 13 residues in the CDR3. The V gene lost 2 bases and the J gene lost 1 base, with 5 bases spanning the gap. The DNA of the CDR3 is TGTGCCAGCAGTGAACGTCCGAACACTGAAGCTTTCTTT. Translating gives CASSERPNTEAFF.

In this sample, this clone turned up once. The J gene is TRBJ1-1, the V gene TRBV2, with D tentatively TRBD1 (5 bases). The CDR3 loop spans 16 amino acids. Per germline, CDR1 SNHLY and CDR2 FYNNEI. Trimming shortened V by 6 bases and J by 5 bases, and 22 bases separated the two germline ends. CDR3 sequence: CASSSAGWRGRTEAFF. The CDR3 coding sequence is TGTGCCAGCAGCAGTGCTGGGTGGAGGGGTCGGACTGAAGCTTTCTTT.

J is TRBJ2-5 and V is TRBV7-2, with 8 bases matching TRBD2. CDR3 size: 17 residues. Germline CDR1 SGHTA, CDR2 FQGNSA. Trimming removed 2 bases from V and 5 bases from J; junction bases left unmatched: 13. CDR3 coding DNA: TGTGCCAGCAGCTTATCCGGTAGGGCGAAGCGGGGGGAGACCCAGTACTTC. This codes for CASSLSGRAKRGETQYF.

The gene calls are TRBV7-9 and TRBJ1-4; 7 nucleotides align to TRBD1. Looked up from germline, CDR1 is SEHNR and CDR2 is FQNEAQ (reference sequence). The junction had 4 bases not matched to a gene; V was cut back by 1 base and J by 8 bases. This CDR3 spans 14 amino acids. The CDR3 is CASSLDRGREKLFF. DNA of the CDR3: TGTGCCAGCAGCTTAGACAGGGGACGAGAAAAACTGTTTTTT.

J is TRBJ2-5 and V is TRBV4-2; tentative D call: TRBD2 (6 bases). CDR3 length equals 14 residues. CDR1 and CDR2 from the germline V gene are LGHNA and YNFKEQ. V lost 2 bases and J 3 bases, leaving 10 bases between the germline ends. CDR3 sequence reads: CASSQSLAEETQYF. CDR3 in DNA: TGTGCCAGCAGCCAATCTTTAGCGGAAGAGACCCAGTACTTC.

This sequence joins TRBV7-9 and TRBJ1-1; 12 bases fit TRBD1. J lost 6 bases, V lost 0 bases, and 5 bases had no gene match. CDR3 length: 16 amino acids. The V gene's germline CDR1 is SEHNR and CDR2 FQNEAQ (reference sequence). Here the CDR3 DNA reads TGTGCCAGCAGCTTAGCACCGGGACAGGGGGCCTCTGAAGCTTTCTTT. Protein sequence: CASSLAPGQGASEAFF.

This clone has just one count. V usage is TRBV19 and J usage is TRBJ1-4; D is undetermined. The germline V gene encodes CDR1 LNHDA and CDR2 SQIVND (reference sequence). The CDR3 totals 14 residues. With 3 bases removed from V and 5 bases from J, the gap between germline ends came to 10 bases. Here the CDR3 DNA reads TGTGCCAGTAGTATGGCAGCGGGAAATGAAAAACTGTTTTTT. This encodes CASSMAAGNEKLFF.

A remark on this clone: As the CDR3 is not closed by the conserved phenylalanine or tryptophan, this likely results from a read error. It is unclear where the CDR3 begins or ends on the DNA, so no DNA is shown, and the CDR3 is as TCRdb lists it. The rearrangement joins TRBV27 to TRBJ1-2; the DNA was not used to check the table's D call, TRBD1. The CDR3 numbers 14 amino acids, ends counted. Germline CDR1 reads MNHEY; CDR2 reads SMNVEV (reference sequence). CDR3 sequence reads: CASSNQFQAELVVL.

The genes are TRBV18 and TRBJ1-5, with D possibly being TRBD1 (5 bases). The ends were cut back, 3 bases at V and 0 bases at J, with 18 bases in the middle. The germline CDR1 and CDR2 sequences are KGHSH and LQKENI. The CDR3 loop spans 18 amino acids. CDR3: CASSPREGDLYSNQPQHF. The DNA for the CDR3 is TGTGCCAGCTCACCCCGGGAAGGGGACTTATATAGCAATCAGCCCCAGCATTTT.

The J gene is TRBJ2-3, the V gene TRBV11-1, with D tentatively TRBD2 (6 bases). Germline lookup yields CDR1 SGHAT and CDR2 FQDESV (reference sequence). The CDR3 spans 13 residues. V lost 5 bases to trimming and J lost 5 bases, with 11 bases between them. The CDR3 loop reads CASSRDSKDTQYF. The DNA of the CDR3 is TGTGCCAGCAGCCGGGACTCCAAAGATACGCAGTATTTT. Complete variable domain (other parts from reference TRBV11-1 and TRBJ2-3): EAEVAQSPRYKITEKSQAVAFWCDPISGHATLYWYRQILGQGPELLVQFQDESVVDDSQLPKDRFSAERLKGVDSTLKIQPAELGDSAMYLCASSRDSKDTQYFGPGTRLTVL.